These T cell receptor beta chains were read from a single sample in a study of cytomegalovirus exposure and HLA in healthy donors. The method was immunoSEQ multiplex PCR; TCRdb's version includes in-frame clones alone and lacks a portion of them. The sample has around 200,000 clones; around nine tenths are singletons. Sample: PBMCs. The receptors originated from a woman younger than 45 in good health and CMV-seronegative. CDR3s include the opening cysteine and the closing phenylalanine or tryptophan. Each record gives: clone size, D gene, J gene, V gene, CDR3 DNA, CDR3 protein. The D gene is left open where the match is weak. The size entry is marked missing in some rows and otherwise reads once, few, many or a size class.

clone size: -
D gene: TRBD2
J gene: TRBJ2-2
V gene: TRBV29-1
CDR3 DNA: TGCAGCGTGACCGGGACTAGCGGTTACACCGGGGAGCTGTTTTTT
CDR3 protein: CSVTGTSGYTGELFF

clone size: -
D gene: -
J gene: TRBJ1-1
V gene: TRBV7-3
CDR3 DNA: TGTGCCAGCAGCTTAGGCCCGGGGGGCACTGAAGCTTTCTTT
CDR3 protein: CASSLGPGGTEAFF

clone size: -
D gene: -
J gene: TRBJ2-1
V gene: TRBV29-1
CDR3 DNA: TGCAGCGTCAGTTCGCCCCTCAACAATGAGCAGTTCTTC
CDR3 protein: CSVSSPLNNEQFF

clone size: once
D gene: -
J gene: TRBJ2-3
V gene: TRBV11-3
CDR3 DNA: TGTGCCAGCAGCGTCGGGGTCAGGGATACGCAGTATTTT
CDR3 protein: CASSVGVRDTQYF

clone size: -
D gene: TRBD1
J gene: TRBJ1-1
V gene: TRBV19
CDR3 DNA: TGTGCCAGTAGTACGACAGGGGACACTGAAGCTTTCTTT
CDR3 protein: CASSTTGDTEAFF

clone size: -
D gene: -
J gene: TRBJ2-1
V gene: TRBV6-5
CDR3 DNA: TGTGCCAGCAGTTCTCAACCCCGGAGCTCCTACAATGAGCAGTTCTTC
CDR3 protein: CASSSQPRSSYNEQFF

clone size: -
D gene: -
J gene: TRBJ1-2
V gene: TRBV19
CDR3 DNA: TGTGCCAGTAGTACTACCGGAGCTCCCTATGGCTACACCTTC
CDR3 protein: CASSTTGAPYGYTF

clone size: -
D gene: TRBD1
J gene: TRBJ2-5
V gene: TRBV6-1
CDR3 DNA: TGTGCCAGCAGTGAAGTCTGGACAGGACAAGAGACCCAGTACTTC
CDR3 protein: CASSEVWTGQETQYF

clone size: once
D gene: TRBD2
J gene: TRBJ2-4
V gene: TRBV30
CDR3 DNA: TGTGCCTGGAGTGCCCCGGGAGGAAACATTCAGTACTTC
CDR3 protein: CAWSAPGGNIQYF

clone size: -
D gene: TRBD2
J gene: TRBJ2-7
V gene: TRBV5-1
CDR3 DNA: TGCGCCAGCAGCTTGGGACTAGCGGGAGTTGGCGAGCAGTACTTC
CDR3 protein: CASSLGLAGVGEQYF

clone size: -
D gene: TRBD1
J gene: TRBJ1-1
V gene: TRBV28
CDR3 DNA: TGTGCCAGCAGTCCCTATCGGACAGGGGTTTCGAACACTGAAGCTTTCTTT
CDR3 protein: CASSPYRTGVSNTEAFF

clone size: -
D gene: -
J gene: TRBJ2-6
V gene: TRBV6-1
CDR3 DNA: TGTGCCAGCAGTGAAGTTCGGGGGGCCGGGGCCAACGTTCTGACTTTC
CDR3 protein: CASSEVRGAGANVLTF

clone size: -
D gene: -
J gene: TRBJ1-2
V gene: TRBV18
CDR3 DNA: TGTGCCAGCTCTCCGACAGACAACTATGGCTACACCTTC
CDR3 protein: CASSPTDNYGYTF

clone size: -
D gene: TRBD1
J gene: TRBJ2-7
V gene: TRBV19
CDR3 DNA: TGTGCCAGTAGTATCCAGGGGGTTAACTACGAGCAGTACTTC
CDR3 protein: CASSIQGVNYEQYF

clone size: -
D gene: -
J gene: TRBJ1-1
V gene: TRBV15
CDR3 DNA: TGTGCCACCAGCAGAATTCAGTCGAACACTGAAGCTTTCTTT
CDR3 protein: CATSRIQSNTEAFF

clone size: -
D gene: -
J gene: TRBJ1-2
V gene: TRBV4-2
CDR3 DNA: TGTGCCAGCAGCATCCGGGGCTATGGCTACACCTTC
CDR3 protein: CASSIRGYGYTF

clone size: -
D gene: -
J gene: TRBJ2-1
V gene: TRBV5-1
CDR3 DNA: TGCGCCAGCAGCTTGGTGGCGACTAACTACAATGAGCAGTTCTTC
CDR3 protein: CASSLVATNYNEQFF

clone size: -
D gene: TRBD1
J gene: TRBJ1-5
V gene: TRBV6-5
CDR3 DNA: TGTGCCAGCACTAGCCCAGGGGGGAGTAATCAGCCCCAGCATTTT
CDR3 protein: CASTSPGGSNQPQHF

clone size: -
D gene: TRBD1
J gene: TRBJ2-5
V gene: TRBV11-3
CDR3 DNA: TGTGCCAGCAGTTCACCGGGACAGAACCAAGAGACCCAGTACTTC
CDR3 protein: CASSSPGQNQETQYF

clone size: few
D gene: -
J gene: TRBJ2-1
V gene: TRBV28
CDR3 DNA: TGTGCCAGCAGTTTAAGCGTTATAGCGCCCAATGAGCAGTTCTTC
CDR3 protein: CASSLSVIAPNEQFF

clone size: -
D gene: -
J gene: TRBJ2-3
V gene: TRBV11-2
CDR3 DNA: TGTGCCAGCAGCTTTCCCGGACTACCCACAGATACGCAGTATTTT
CDR3 protein: CASSFPGLPTDTQYF

clone size: once
D gene: TRBD1
J gene: TRBJ2-5
V gene: TRBV11-2
CDR3 DNA: TGTGCCAGCAGCTTCCGGGACAGGGAAGAGACCCAGTACTTC
CDR3 protein: CASSFRDREETQYF

clone size: -
D gene: -
J gene: TRBJ1-1
V gene: TRBV7-9
CDR3 DNA: TGTGCCAGCAGCGCCAGTAGCATGAACACTGAAGCTTTCTTT
CDR3 protein: CASSASSMNTEAFF

clone size: -
D gene: TRBD1
J gene: TRBJ1-1
V gene: TRBV12-5
CDR3 DNA: TGTGCTAGCCTAAACAGGGGCGCGGGTAACACTGAAGCTTTCTTT
CDR3 protein: CASLNRGAGNTEAFF

clone size: -
D gene: -
J gene: TRBJ2-7
V gene: TRBV9
CDR3 DNA: TGTGCCAGCAACCCAGGGGGGGACAGGTCCTACGAGCAGTACTTC
CDR3 protein: CASNPGGDRSYEQYF

clone size: -
D gene: TRBD1
J gene: TRBJ2-7
V gene: TRBV28
CDR3 DNA: TGTGCCAGCAGTCCACCCGGGGACAGGTACGAGCAGTACTTC
CDR3 protein: CASSPPGDRYEQYF

clone size: -
D gene: -
J gene: TRBJ2-7
V gene: TRBV6-6
CDR3 DNA: TGTGCCAGCAGTTACCCGACGGGACACGGGATGAAGCAGTACTTC
CDR3 protein: CASSYPTGHGMKQYF

clone size: -
D gene: TRBD1
J gene: TRBJ2-7
V gene: TRBV11-1
CDR3 DNA: TGTGCCAGCAGCCCTCGGGACAGGGGGCGCAACGAGCAGTACTTC
CDR3 protein: CASSPRDRGRNEQYF

clone size: -
D gene: -
J gene: TRBJ2-1
V gene: TRBV29-1
CDR3 DNA: TGCAGCGTTGAAGATACGGGAGCCAGCTCCTACAATGAGCAGTTCTTC
CDR3 protein: CSVEDTGASSYNEQFF

clone size: -
D gene: TRBD1
J gene: TRBJ1-4
V gene: TRBV5-8
CDR3 DNA: TGTGCCAGCAGCCCGGGGACAGCTAATGAAAAACTGTTTTTT
CDR3 protein: CASSPGTANEKLFF

clone size: -
D gene: TRBD2
J gene: TRBJ2-1
V gene: TRBV5-5
CDR3 DNA: TGTGCCAGCAGCTCCGCGGGAGATGTAGGGAATGAGCAGTTCTTC
CDR3 protein: CASSSAGDVGNEQFF

clone size: once
D gene: TRBD2
J gene: TRBJ2-2
V gene: TRBV11-2
CDR3 DNA: TGTGCCAGCAGCTTCAGCGGGAGGGACACCGGGGAGCTGTTTTTT
CDR3 protein: CASSFSGRDTGELFF

clone size: -
D gene: -
J gene: TRBJ2-1
V gene: TRBV27
CDR3 DNA: TGTGCCAGCAGTTTAATTGGAGGGGTCAATGAGCAGTTCTTC
CDR3 protein: CASSLIGGVNEQFF

clone size: -
D gene: TRBD2
J gene: TRBJ2-1
V gene: TRBV5-1
CDR3 DNA: TGCGCCAGCAGCTTGCCGGGAGGGCCTTACAATGAGCAGTTCTTC
CDR3 protein: CASSLPGGPYNEQFF

clone size: -
D gene: TRBD1
J gene: TRBJ2-3
V gene: TRBV30
CDR3 DNA: TGTGCCTGGAGTAAACGGGGACAGGCCCGTCTTAGCACAGATACGCAGTATTTT
CDR3 protein: CAWSKRGQARLSTDTQYF

clone size: -
D gene: TRBD2
J gene: TRBJ2-7
V gene: TRBV11-2
CDR3 DNA: TGTGCCAGCAGCCCAGAGCCGGGACTAGCATACGAGCAGTACTTC
CDR3 protein: CASSPEPGLAYEQYF

clone size: -
D gene: TRBD2
J gene: TRBJ2-7
V gene: TRBV6-1
CDR3 DNA: TGTGCCACGGGACTAGCGGGGGTGATCTCCTACGAGCAGTACTTC
CDR3 protein: CATGLAGVISYEQYF

clone size: -
D gene: -
J gene: TRBJ2-1
V gene: TRBV11-2
CDR3 DNA: TGTGCCGTTGCTCTGGGGCTCTACAATGAGCAGTTCTTC
CDR3 protein: CAVALGLYNEQFF

clone size: once
D gene: -
J gene: TRBJ2-2
V gene: TRBV5-1
CDR3 DNA: TGCGCCAGCAGCTTAGGCAACAGGGACACCGGGGAGCTGTTTTTT
CDR3 protein: CASSLGNRDTGELFF

clone size: -
D gene: -
J gene: TRBJ2-7
V gene: TRBV7-9
CDR3 DNA: TGTGCCAGCAGCTTACAGGGTTACGAGCAGTACTTC
CDR3 protein: CASSLQGYEQYF

clone size: -
D gene: TRBD2
J gene: TRBJ2-2
V gene: TRBV19
CDR3 DNA: TGTGCCAGTAGTATTAGCGGGGGCGACGGGGAGCTGTTTTTT
CDR3 protein: CASSISGGDGELFF

clone size: -
D gene: -
J gene: TRBJ1-5
V gene: TRBV10-2
CDR3 DNA: TGCGCCAGCAGTGATCCGGGGGTCAGGGTACGGCCCCAGCATTTT
CDR3 protein: CASSDPGVRVRPQHF

clone size: -
D gene: TRBD2
J gene: TRBJ2-1
V gene: TRBV9
CDR3 DNA: TGTGCCAGCAGCGTCAACCCGCGACTAGCGGGAGGGCAAAATGAGCAGTTCTTC
CDR3 protein: CASSVNPRLAGGQNEQFF

clone size: few
D gene: TRBD1
J gene: TRBJ2-1
V gene: TRBV7-8
CDR3 DNA: TGTGCCAGCAGCGGCTGGGACAGGAACAATGAGCAGTTCTTC
CDR3 protein: CASSGWDRNNEQFF

clone size: once
D gene: -
J gene: TRBJ1-5
V gene: TRBV20-1
CDR3 DNA: TGCAGTGCTAGAGGATGGGGAGCTCAGCATTTT
CDR3 protein: CSARGWGAQHF

clone size: -
D gene: -
J gene: TRBJ2-5
V gene: TRBV4-2
CDR3 DNA: TGTGCCAGCAGCCAAGGGGCCAGGGTTCAAGAGACCCAGTACTTC
CDR3 protein: CASSQGARVQETQYF

clone size: -
D gene: -
J gene: TRBJ1-3
V gene: TRBV7-2
CDR3 DNA: TGTGCCAGCAGCCCTTACAGGGCCCTGTTCACCGGAAACACCATATATTTT
CDR3 protein: CASSPYRALFTGNTIYF

clone size: -
D gene: -
J gene: TRBJ1-3
V gene: TRBV6-1
CDR3 DNA: TGTGCCAGCAGTGAAACAGGCACAAATGCTCACACCATATATTTT
CDR3 protein: CASSETGTNAHTIYF